This T cell receptor beta chain stems from a study of beta chain features in type 1 diabetes. Study-level findings and limits: Shorter TCRB CDR3s, moderately but significantly so, marked every one of the four CD4+ subsets in Type 1 diabetes patients. Naive, central memory and regulatory TCRB repertoires appeared more similar among patients than healthy donors.

The CDR3 has 15 residues. Trimming pared 7 bases from V and 4 bases from J, leaving 19 bases between. Germline values: CDR1 LGHNA, CDR2 YSLEER. cDNA synthesis used the whole RNA isolate, giving expressed TCRB sequences. Data came from immunoSEQ multiplex PCR; TCRdb stores just in-frame clones and leaves some out. The table includes about 180,000 clones, 7.8% detected once. As regards this clone: What it recognizes is unknown.

V usage is TRBV4-3 and J usage is TRBJ1-1; D may be TRBD1 (5 bases). Source material: central memory CD4+ T cells from blood. This receptor was identified in a woman between 40 and 50 years old with type 1 diabetes. For the CDR3, the DNA is TGCGCCAGCACCCCAGGGCACTCGGGAGGCACTGAAGCTTTCTTT. As protein: CASTPGHSGGTEAFF.